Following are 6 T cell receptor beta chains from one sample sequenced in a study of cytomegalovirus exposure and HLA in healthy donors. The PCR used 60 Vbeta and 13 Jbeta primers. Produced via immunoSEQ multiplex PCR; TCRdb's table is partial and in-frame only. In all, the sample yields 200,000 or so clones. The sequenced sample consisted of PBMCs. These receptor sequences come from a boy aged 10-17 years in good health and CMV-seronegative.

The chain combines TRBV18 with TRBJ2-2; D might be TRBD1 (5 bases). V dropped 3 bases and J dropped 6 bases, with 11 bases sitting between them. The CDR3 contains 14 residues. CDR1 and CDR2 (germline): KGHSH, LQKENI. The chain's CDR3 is CASSPREQAGELFF. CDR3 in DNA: TGTGCCAGCTCACCGCGTGAACAGGCCGGGGAGCTGTTTTTT.

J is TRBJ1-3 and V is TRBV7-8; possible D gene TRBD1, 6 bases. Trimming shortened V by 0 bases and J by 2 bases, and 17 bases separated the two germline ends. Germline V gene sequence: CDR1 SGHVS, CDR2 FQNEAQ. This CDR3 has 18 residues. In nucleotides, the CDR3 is TGTGCCAGCAGCTTAGCCTTGGGGGCATCGTCGGCTGGAAACACCATATATTTT. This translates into CASSLALGASSAGNTIYF.

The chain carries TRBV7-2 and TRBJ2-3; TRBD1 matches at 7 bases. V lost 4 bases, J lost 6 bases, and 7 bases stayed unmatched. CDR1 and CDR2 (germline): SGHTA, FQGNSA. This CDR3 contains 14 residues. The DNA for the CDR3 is TGTGCCAGCAGCTCCGACAGGGCTACGGATACGCAGTATTTT. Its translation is CASSSDRATDTQYF.

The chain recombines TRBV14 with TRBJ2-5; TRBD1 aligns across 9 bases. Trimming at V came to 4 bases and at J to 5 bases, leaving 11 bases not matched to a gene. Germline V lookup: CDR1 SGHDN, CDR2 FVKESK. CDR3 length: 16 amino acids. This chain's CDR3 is CASSLRWDRDGETQYF. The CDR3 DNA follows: TGTGCCAGCAGCCTCCGTTGGGACAGGGATGGTGAGACCCAGTACTTC. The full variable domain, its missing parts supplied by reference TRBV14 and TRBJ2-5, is EAGVTQFPSHSVIEKGQTVTLRCDPISGHDNLYWYRRVMGKEIKFLLHFVKESKQDESGMPNNRFLAERTGGTYSTLKVQPAELEDSGVYFCASSLRWDRDGETQYFGPGTRLLVL.

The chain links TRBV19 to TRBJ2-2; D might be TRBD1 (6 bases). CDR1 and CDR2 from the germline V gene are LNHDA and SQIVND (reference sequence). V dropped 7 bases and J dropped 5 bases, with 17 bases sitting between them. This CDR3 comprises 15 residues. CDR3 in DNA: TGTGCCAGTACCCTCGGTACGGGACAAACCGGGGAGCTGTTTTTT. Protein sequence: CASTLGTGQTGELFF.

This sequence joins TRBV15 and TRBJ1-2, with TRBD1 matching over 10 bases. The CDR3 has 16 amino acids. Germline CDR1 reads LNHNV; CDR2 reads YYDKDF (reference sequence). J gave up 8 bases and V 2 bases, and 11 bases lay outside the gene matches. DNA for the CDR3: TGTGCCACCAGCAGACCGGACAGGGGGTCAAAGGGGGGCTACACCTTC. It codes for CATSRPDRGSKGGYTF.